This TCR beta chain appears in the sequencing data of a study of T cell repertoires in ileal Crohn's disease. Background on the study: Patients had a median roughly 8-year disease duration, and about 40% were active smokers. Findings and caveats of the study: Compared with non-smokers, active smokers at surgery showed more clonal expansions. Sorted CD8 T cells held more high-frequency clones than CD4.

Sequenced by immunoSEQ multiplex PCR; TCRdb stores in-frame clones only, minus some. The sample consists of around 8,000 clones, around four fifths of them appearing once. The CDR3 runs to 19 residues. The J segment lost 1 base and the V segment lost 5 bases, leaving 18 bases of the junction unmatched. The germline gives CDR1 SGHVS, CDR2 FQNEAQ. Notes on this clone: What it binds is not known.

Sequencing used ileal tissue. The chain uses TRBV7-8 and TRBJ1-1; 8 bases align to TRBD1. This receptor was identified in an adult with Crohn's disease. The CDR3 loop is CASSPQAGGFVGPNTEAFF. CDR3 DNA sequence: TGTGCCAGCAGCCCCCAGGCAGGGGGCTTTGTCGGGCCGAACACTGAAGCTTTCTTT.